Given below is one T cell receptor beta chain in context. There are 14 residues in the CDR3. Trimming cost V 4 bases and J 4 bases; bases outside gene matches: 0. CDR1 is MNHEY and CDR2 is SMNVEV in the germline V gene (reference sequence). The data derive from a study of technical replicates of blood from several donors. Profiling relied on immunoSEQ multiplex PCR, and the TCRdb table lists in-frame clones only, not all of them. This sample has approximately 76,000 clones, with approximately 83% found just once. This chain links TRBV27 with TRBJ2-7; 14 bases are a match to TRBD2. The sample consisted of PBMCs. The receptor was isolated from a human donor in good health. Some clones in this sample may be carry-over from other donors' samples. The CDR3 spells CASSWTSGRYEQYF. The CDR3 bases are TGTGCCAGCAGTTGGACTAGCGGGAGGTACGAGCAGTACTTC.